The rows below give T cell receptor beta chains drawn from one sample of a study of CD8 T cells in ankylosing spondylitis. TCRdb analysed the 5' RACE reads with MiXCR anew, one entry per CDR3 protein. Of fewer than 180,000 distinct CDR3 sequences listed, under 45% are singletons. Sequenced sample: synovial fluid, either unsorted or a sorted T cell fraction (not recorded which). Source of these receptors: a male donor with ankylosing spondylitis. Both conserved end residues are part of each CDR3.

j_gene: TRBJ2-3
v_gene: TRBV6-4
CDR3aa: CASSEDGGSTDTQYF

j_gene: TRBJ2-7
v_gene: TRBV7-2
CDR3aa: CASSLARTFEQYF

j_gene: TRBJ2-7
v_gene: TRBV5-6
CDR3aa: CASSLHRTMASGEQYF

j_gene: TRBJ2-3
v_gene: TRBV12-3/TRBV12-4
CDR3aa: CASPPGNVAGGFLCGGHTDTQYF

j_gene: TRBJ1-2
v_gene: TRBV4-1
CDR3aa: CASSQVSRYGYTF

j_gene: TRBJ2-2
v_gene: TRBV12-3/TRBV12-4
CDR3aa: CASRSSRDSPGELFF

j_gene: TRBJ2-2
v_gene: TRBV2
CDR3aa: CASSETGELFF

j_gene: TRBJ1-5
v_gene: TRBV20-1
CDR3aa: CSATDRGNQPQHF

j_gene: TRBJ2-1
v_gene: TRBV6-1
CDR3aa: CASSHGLAGEGEYNEQFF

j_gene: TRBJ2-7
v_gene: TRBV7-9
CDR3aa: CASSLIAVHEQYF

j_gene: TRBJ2-3
v_gene: TRBV29-1
CDR3aa: CSVEGGEGVRTDTQYF

j_gene: TRBJ2-1
v_gene: TRBV20-1
CDR3aa: CSARDFIAGWREQFF

j_gene: TRBJ2-7
v_gene: TRBV6-1
CDR3aa: CASSQKPAGSYEQYF

j_gene: TRBJ2-3
v_gene: TRBV12-3/TRBV12-4
CDR3aa: CASSFGAGVSTDTQYF

j_gene: TRBJ2-7
v_gene: TRBV12-3/TRBV12-4
CDR3aa: CASSLAGDVPYEQYF

j_gene: TRBJ2-3
v_gene: TRBV3-1
CDR3aa: CASSQDAGGLTDTQYF

j_gene: TRBJ2-7
v_gene: TRBV3-1
CDR3aa: CASSQVAGPTYEQYF

j_gene: TRBJ2-2
v_gene: TRBV29-1
CDR3aa: CSVQDRVTGELFF

j_gene: TRBJ2-1
v_gene: TRBV24-1
CDR3aa: CATSDRDSLYNEQFF

j_gene: TRBJ1-3
v_gene: TRBV6-1
CDR3aa: CASSEELYSGNTIYF

j_gene: TRBJ1-1
v_gene: TRBV15
CDR3aa: CATSRDERRDTEAFF

j_gene: TRBJ1-2
v_gene: TRBV12-3/TRBV12-4
CDR3aa: CASSLVGGNNYGYTF

j_gene: TRBJ1-6
v_gene: TRBV19
CDR3aa: CASSSREQVNSPLHF